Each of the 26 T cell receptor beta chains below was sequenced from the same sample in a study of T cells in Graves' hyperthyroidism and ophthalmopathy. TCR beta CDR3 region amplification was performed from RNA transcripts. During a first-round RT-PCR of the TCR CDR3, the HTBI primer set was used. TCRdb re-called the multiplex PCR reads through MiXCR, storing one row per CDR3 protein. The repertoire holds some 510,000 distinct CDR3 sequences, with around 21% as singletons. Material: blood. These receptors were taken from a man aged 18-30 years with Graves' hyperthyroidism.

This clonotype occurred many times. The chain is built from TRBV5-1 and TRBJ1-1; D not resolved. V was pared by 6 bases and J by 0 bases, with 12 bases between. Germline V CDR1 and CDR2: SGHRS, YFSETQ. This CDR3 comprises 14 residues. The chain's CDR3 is CASNPGNMNTEAFF. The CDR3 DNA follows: TGCGCCAGCAATCCGGGTAACATGAACACTGAAGCTTTCTTT.

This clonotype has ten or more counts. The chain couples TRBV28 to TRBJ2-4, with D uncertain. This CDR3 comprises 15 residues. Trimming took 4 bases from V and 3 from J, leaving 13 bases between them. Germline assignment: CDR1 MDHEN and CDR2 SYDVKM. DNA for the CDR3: TGTGCCAGCAGTTCCCCAGGAGTAAGCAAAAACATTCAGTACTTC. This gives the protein CASSSPGVSKNIQYF.

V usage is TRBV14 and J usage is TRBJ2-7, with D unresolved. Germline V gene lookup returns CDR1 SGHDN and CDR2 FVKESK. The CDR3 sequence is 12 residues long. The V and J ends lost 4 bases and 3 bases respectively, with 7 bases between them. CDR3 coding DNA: TGTGCCAGCAGCCGTGGGAACTACGAGCAGTACTTC. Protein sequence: CASSRGNYEQYF.

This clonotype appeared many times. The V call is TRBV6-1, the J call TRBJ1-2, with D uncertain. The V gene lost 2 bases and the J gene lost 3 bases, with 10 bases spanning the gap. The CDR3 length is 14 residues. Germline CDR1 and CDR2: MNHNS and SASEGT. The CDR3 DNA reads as TGTGCCAGCAGTGAAAGGGTGGCCTACTATGGCTACACCTTC. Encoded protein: CASSERVAYYGYTF.

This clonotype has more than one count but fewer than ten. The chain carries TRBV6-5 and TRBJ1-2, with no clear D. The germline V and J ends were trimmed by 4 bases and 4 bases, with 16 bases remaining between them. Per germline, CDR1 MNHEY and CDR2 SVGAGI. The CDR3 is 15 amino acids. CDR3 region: CASSSLGSGLYGYTF. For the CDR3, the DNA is TGTGCCAGCAGTTCGCTCGGCTCGGGCCTCTATGGCTACACCTTC.

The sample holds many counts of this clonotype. This chain's CDR3 is CASSRETQDLWTEAFF. CDR3 coding DNA: TGTGCCAGTAGTCGGGAAACCCAGGATCTCTGGACTGAAGCTTTCTTT. This chain uses TRBV19 with TRBJ1-1, with D hard to call. The CDR3 spans 16 residues. The V gene lost 5 bases and the J gene lost 5 bases, with 21 bases spanning the gap. The germline CDR1 and CDR2 sequences are LNHDA and SQIVND (reference sequence).

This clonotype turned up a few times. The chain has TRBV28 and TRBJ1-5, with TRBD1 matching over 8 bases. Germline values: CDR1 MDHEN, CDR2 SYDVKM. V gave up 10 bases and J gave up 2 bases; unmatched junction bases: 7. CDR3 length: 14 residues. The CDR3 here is CATQDRGGNQPQHF. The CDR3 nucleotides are TGTGCCACCCAAGACAGGGGTGGCAATCAGCCCCAGCATTTT.

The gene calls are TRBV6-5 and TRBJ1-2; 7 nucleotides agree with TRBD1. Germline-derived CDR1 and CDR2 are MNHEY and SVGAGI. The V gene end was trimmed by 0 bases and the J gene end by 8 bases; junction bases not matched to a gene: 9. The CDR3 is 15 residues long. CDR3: CASSYSIQGVGGYTF. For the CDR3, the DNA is TGTGCCAGCAGTTACTCGATCCAGGGGGTGGGCGGCTACACCTTC.

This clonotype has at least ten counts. The CDR3 reads CASSLARATGGELFF. CDR3 bases: TGTGCCAGCAGCTTAGCGCGGGCGACAGGGGGGGAGCTGTTTTTT. The rearrangement joins TRBV7-8 to TRBJ2-2; 7 positions agree with TRBD1. Trimming removed 0 bases from V and 8 bases from J; junction bases left unmatched: 6. CDR1 is SGHVS and CDR2 is FQNEAQ in the germline V gene. There are 15 residues in the CDR3. Combining the CDR3 with reference TRBV7-8 and TRBJ2-2 gives the whole variable domain GAGVSQSPRYKVAKRGQDVALRCDPISGHVSLFWYQQALGQGPEFLTYFQNEAQLDKSGLPSDRFFAERPEGSVSTLKIQRTQQEDSAVYLCASSLARATGGELFFGEGSRLTVL.

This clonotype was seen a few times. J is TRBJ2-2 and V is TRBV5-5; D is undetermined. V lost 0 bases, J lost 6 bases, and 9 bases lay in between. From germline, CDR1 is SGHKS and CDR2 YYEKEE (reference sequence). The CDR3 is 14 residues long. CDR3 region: CASSLVLRPGELFF. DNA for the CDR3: TGTGCCAGCAGCTTGGTCCTCAGGCCCGGGGAGCTGTTTTTT.

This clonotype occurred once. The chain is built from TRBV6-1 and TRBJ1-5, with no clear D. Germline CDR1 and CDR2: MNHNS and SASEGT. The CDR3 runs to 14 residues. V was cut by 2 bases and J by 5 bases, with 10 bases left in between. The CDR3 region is CASSESGLYQPQHF. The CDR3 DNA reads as TGTGCCAGCAGTGAAAGTGGCCTTTATCAGCCCCAGCATTTT.

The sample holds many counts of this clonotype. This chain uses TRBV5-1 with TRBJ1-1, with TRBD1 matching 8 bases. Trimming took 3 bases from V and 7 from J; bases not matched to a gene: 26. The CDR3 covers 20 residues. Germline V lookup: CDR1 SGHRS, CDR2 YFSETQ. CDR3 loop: CASSWGGDRGGGDWLDEAFF. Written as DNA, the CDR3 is TGCGCCAGCAGCTGGGGGGGAGACAGGGGTGGTGGAGACTGGTTGGATGAAGCTTTCTTT.

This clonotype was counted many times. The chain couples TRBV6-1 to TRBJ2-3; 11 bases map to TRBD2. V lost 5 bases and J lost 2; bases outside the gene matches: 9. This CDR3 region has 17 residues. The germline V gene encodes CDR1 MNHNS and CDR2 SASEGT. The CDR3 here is CASSQYILAGATDTQYF. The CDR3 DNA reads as TGTGCCAGCAGTCAATACATACTAGCGGGGGCCACAGATACGCAGTATTTT.

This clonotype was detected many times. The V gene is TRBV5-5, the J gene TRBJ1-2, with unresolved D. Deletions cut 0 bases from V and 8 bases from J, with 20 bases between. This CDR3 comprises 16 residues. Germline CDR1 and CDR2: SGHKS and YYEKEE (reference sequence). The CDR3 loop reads CASSLGQVPPMEGYTF. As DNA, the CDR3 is TGTGCCAGCAGCTTGGGGCAGGTGCCGCCGATGGAAGGCTACACCTTC.

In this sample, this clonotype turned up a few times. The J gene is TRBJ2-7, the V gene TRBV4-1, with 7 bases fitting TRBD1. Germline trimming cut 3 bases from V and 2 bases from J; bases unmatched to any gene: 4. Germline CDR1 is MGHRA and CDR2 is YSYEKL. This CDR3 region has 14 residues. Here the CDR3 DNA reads TGCGCCAGCAGCCATCAAGGACAGGCCTACGAGCAGTACTTC. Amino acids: CASSHQGQAYEQYF.

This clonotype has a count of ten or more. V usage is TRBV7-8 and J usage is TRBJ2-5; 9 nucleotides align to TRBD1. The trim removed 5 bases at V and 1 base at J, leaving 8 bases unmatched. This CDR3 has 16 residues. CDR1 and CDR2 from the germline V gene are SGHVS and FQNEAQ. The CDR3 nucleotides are TGTGCCAGCAGCCGGGACAGGGATGGGCGCCAAGAGACCCAGTACTTC. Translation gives CASSRDRDGRQETQYF.

CDR3: CASRTGQGVGEQYF. The CDR3 DNA reads as TGTGCCAGCAGGACGGGACAGGGGGTAGGGGAGCAGTACTTC. The gene calls are TRBV28 and TRBJ2-7; 11 nucleotides align to TRBD1. CDR3 length equals 14 residues. Trimming cost V 6 bases and J 7 bases; bases outside gene matches: 8. CDR1 is MDHEN and CDR2 is SYDVKM in the germline V gene.

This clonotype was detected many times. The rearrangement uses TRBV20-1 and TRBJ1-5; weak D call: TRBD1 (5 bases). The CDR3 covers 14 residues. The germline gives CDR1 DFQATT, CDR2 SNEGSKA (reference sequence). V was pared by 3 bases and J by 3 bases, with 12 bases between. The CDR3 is CSARPGGYNQPQHF. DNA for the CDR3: TGCAGTGCTAGGCCCGGGGGTTACAATCAGCCCCAGCATTTT.

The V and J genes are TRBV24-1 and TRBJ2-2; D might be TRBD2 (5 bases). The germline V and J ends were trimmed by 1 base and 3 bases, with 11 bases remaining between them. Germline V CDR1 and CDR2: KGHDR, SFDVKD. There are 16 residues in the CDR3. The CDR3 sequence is CATSDFTGEDTGELFF. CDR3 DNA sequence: TGTGCCACCAGTGATTTTACCGGGGAAGACACCGGGGAGCTGTTTTTT.

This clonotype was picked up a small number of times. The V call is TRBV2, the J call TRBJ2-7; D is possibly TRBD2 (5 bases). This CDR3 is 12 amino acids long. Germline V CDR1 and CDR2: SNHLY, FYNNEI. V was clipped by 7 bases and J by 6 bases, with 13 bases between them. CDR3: CASNEGTAEQYF. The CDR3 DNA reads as TGTGCCAGCAACGAGGGTACGGCCGAGCAGTACTTC.

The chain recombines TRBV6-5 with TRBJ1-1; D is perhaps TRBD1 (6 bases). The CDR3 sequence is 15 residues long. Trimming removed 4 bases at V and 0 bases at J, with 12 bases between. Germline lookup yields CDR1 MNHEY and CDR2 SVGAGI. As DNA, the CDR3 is TGTGCCAGCAGTTCTCAACAGGGCATGAACACTGAAGCTTTCTTT. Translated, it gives CASSSQQGMNTEAFF.

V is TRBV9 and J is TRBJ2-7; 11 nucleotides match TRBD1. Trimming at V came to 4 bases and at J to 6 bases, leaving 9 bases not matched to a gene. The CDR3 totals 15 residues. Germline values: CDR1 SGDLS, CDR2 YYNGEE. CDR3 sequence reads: CASSPPDRGLFEQYF. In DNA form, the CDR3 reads TGTGCCAGCAGCCCACCGGACAGGGGGCTTTTCGAGCAGTACTTC.

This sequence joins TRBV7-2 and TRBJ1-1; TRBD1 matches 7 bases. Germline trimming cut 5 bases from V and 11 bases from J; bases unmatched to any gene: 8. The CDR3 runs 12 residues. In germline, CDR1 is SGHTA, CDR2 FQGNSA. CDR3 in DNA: TGTGCCAGCAGCCCTTTCCCGACAGGGGCTTTCTTT. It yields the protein CASSPFPTGAFF. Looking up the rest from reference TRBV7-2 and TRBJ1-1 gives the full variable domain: GAGVSQSPSNKVTEKGKDVELRCDPISGHTALYWYRQSLGQGLEFLIYFQGNSAPDKSGLPSDRFSAERTGGSVSTLTIQRTQQEDSAVYLCASSPFPTGAFFGQGTRLTVV.

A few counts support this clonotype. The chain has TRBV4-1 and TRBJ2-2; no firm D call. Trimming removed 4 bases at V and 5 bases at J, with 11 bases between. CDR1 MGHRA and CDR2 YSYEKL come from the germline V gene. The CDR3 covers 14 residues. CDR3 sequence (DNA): TGCGCCAGCAGCCCAATCCTGAGGACCGGGGAGCTGTTTTTT. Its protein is CASSPILRTGELFF.

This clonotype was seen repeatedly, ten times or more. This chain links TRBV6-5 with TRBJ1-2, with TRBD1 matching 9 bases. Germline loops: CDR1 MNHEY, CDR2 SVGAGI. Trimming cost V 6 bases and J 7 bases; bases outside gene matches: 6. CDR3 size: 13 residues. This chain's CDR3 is CASSTGTGPGYTF. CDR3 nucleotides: TGTGCCAGCAGCACCGGGACAGGGCCTGGCTACACCTTC.

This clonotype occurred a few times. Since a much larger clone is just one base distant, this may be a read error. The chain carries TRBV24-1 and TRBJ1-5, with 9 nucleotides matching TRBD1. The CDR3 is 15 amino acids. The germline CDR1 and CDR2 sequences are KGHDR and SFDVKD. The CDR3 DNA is TGTACCACCAGCCCCGGGACAGGGCCTAATCAGCCCCAGCATTTT. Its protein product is CTTSPGTGPNQPQHF.